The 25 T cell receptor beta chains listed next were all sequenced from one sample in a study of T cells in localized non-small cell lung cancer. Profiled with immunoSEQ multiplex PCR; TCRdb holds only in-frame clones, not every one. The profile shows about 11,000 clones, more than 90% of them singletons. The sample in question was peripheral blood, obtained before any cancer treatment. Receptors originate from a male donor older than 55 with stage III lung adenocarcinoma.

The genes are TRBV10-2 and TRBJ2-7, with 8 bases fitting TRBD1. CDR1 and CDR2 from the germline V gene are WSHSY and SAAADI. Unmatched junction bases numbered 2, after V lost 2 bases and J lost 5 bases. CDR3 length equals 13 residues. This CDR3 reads CASSEARGHEQYF. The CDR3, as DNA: TGCGCCAGCAGTGAGGCCAGGGGGCACGAGCAGTACTTC.

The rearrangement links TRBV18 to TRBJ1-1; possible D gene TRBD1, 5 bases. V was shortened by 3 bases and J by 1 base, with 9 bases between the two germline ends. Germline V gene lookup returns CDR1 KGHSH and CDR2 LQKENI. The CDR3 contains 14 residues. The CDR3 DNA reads TGTGCCAGCTCACCGAGCGGGGGGAACACTGAAGCTTTCTTT. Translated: CASSPSGGNTEAFF.

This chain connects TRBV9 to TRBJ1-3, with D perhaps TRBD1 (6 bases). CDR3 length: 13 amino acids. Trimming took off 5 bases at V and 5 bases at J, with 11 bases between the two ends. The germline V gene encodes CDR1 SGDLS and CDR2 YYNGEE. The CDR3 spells CASSQGMRNTIYF. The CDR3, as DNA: TGTGCCAGCAGTCAGGGGATGAGAAACACCATATATTTT. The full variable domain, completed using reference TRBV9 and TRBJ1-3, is DSGVTQTPKHLITATGQRVTLRCSPRSGDLSVYWYQQSLDQGLQFLIQYYNGEERAKGNILERFSAQQFPDLHSELNLSSLELGDSALYFCASSQGMRNTIYFGEGSWLTVV.

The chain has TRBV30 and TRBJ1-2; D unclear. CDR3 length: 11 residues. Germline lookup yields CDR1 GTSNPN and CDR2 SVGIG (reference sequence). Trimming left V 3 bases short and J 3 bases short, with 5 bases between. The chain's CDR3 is CAWSSDYGYTF. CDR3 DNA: TGTGCCTGGAGCTCGGACTATGGCTACACCTTC. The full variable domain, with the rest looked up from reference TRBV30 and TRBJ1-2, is SQTIHQWPATLVQPVGSPLSLECTVEGTSNPNLYWYRQAAGRGLQLLFYSVGIGQISSEVPQNLSASRPQDRQFILSSKKLLLSDSGFYLCAWSSDYGYTFGSGTRLTVV.

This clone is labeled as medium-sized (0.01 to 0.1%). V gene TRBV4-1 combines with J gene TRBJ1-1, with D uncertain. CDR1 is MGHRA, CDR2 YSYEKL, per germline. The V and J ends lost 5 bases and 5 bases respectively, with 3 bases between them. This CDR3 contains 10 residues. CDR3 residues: CASSGTEAFF. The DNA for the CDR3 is TGCGCCAGCAGCGGGACTGAAGCTTTCTTT.

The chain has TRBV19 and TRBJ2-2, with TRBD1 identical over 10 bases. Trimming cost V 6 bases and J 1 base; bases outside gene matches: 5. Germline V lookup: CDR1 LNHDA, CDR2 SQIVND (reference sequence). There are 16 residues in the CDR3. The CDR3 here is CASRRGQGMNTGELFF. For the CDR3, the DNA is TGTGCCAGTAGGAGGGGACAGGGGATGAACACCGGGGAGCTGTTTTTT. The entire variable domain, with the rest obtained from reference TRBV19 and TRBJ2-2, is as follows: DGGITQSPKYLFRKEGQNVTLSCEQNLNHDAMYWYRQDPGQGLRLIYYSQIVNDFQKGDIAEGYSVSREKKESFPLTVTSAQKNPTAFYLCASRRGQGMNTGELFFGEGSRLTVL.

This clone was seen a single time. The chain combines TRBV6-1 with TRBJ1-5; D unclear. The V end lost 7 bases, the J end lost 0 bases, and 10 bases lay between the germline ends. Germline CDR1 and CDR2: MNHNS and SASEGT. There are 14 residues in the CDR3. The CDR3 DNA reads TGTGCCAGCACCTGGCGGGATAGCAATCAGCCCCAGCATTTT. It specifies CASTWRDSNQPQHF.

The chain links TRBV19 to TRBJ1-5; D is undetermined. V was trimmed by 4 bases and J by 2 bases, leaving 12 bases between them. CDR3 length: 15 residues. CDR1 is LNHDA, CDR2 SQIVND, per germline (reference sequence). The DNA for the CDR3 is TGTGCCAGTAGTAGTGAGGGCGCGGGCAATCAGCCCCAGCATTTT. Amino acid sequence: CASSSEGAGNQPQHF.

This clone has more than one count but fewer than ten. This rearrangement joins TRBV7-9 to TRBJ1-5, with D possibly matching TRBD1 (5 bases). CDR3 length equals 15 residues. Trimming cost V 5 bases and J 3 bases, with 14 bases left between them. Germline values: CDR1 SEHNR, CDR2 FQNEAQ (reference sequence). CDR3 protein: CASSLEGGANQPQHF. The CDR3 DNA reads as TGTGCCAGCAGCCTCGAGGGAGGGGCCAATCAGCCCCAGCATTTT.

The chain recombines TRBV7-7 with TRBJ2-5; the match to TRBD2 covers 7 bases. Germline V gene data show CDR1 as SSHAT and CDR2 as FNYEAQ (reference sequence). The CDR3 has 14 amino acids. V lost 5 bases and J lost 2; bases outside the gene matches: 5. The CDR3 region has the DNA TGTGCCAGCAGCCCCAGCGGGACGCAAGAGACCCAGTACTTC. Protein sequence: CASSPSGTQETQYF.

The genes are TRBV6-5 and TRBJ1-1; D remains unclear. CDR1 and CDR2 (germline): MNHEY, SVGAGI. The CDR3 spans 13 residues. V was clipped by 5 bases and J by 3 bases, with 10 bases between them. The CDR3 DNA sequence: TGTGCCAGCAGTAGGACGTTCGACACTGAAGCTTTCTTT. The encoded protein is CASSRTFDTEAFF.

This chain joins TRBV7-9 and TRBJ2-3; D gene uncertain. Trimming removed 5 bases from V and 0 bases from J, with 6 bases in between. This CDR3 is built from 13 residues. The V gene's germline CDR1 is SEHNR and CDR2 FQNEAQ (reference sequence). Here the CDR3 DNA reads TGTGCCAGCAGCGTACTTAGCACAGATACGCAGTATTTT. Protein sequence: CASSVLSTDTQYF.

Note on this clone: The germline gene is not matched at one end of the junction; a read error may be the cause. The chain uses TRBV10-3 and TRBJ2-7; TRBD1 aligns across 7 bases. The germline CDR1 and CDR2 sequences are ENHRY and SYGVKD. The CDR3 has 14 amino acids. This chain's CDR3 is CASSYWTGTYEQYF. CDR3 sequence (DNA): TGTGCCAGCAGTTACTGGACAGGTACCTACGAGCAGTACTTC.

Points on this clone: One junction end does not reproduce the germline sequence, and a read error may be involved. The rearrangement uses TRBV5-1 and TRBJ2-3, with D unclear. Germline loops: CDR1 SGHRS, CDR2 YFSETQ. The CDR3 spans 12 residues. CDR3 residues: CASRQSTDAQYF. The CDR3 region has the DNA TGCGCCAGCCGCCAAAGCACAGATGCGCAGTATTTT.

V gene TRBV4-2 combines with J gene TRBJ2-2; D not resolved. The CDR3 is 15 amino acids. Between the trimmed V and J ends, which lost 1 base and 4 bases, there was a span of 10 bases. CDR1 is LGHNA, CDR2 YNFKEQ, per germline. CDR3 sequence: CASSQGRLRTGELFF. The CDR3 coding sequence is TGTGCCAGCAGCCAAGGTCGGCTTCGCACCGGGGAGCTGTTTTTT.

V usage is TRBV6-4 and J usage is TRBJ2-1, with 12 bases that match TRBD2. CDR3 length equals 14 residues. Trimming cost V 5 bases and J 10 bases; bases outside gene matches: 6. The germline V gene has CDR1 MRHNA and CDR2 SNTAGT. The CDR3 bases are TGTGCCAGCAGTATGACTAGCGGGAGAAGCGAGCAGTTCTTC. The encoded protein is CASSMTSGRSEQFF.

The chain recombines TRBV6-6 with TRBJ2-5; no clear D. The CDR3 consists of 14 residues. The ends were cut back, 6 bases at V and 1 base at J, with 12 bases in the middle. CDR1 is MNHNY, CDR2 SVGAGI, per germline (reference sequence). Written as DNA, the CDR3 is TGTGCCAGCAGGGCCTTGGGCCTCCAAGAGACCCAGTACTTC. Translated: CASRALGLQETQYF.

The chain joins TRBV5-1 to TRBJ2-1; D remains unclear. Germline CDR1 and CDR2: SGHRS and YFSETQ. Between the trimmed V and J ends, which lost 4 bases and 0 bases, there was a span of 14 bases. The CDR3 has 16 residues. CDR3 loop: CASSPRAASSYNEQFF. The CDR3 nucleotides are TGCGCCAGCAGCCCTAGGGCGGCGAGCTCCTACAATGAGCAGTTCTTC.

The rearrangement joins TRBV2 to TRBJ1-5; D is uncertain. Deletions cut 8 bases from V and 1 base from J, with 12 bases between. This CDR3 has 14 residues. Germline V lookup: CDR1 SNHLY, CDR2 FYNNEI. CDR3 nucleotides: TGTGCCAGCTCTATGGGCCTCAGCAATCAGCCCCAGCATTTT. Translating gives CASSMGLSNQPQHF.

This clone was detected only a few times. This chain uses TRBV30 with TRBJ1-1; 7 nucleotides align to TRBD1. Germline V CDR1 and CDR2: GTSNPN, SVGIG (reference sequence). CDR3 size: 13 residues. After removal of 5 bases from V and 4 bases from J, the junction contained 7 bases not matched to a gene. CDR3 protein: CAWGGQPLTEAFF. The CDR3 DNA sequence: TGTGCCTGGGGGGGACAGCCGCTCACTGAAGCTTTCTTT.

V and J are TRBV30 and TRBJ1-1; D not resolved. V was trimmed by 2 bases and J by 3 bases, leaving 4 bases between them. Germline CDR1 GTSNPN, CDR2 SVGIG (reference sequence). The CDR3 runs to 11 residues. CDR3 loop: CAWSYDTEAFF. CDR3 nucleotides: TGTGCCTGGAGTTATGACACTGAAGCTTTCTTT.

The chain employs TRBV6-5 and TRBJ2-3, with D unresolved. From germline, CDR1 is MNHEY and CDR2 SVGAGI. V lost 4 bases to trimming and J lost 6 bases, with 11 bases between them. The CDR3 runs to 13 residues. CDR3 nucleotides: TGTGCCAGCAGTTTTAAGGACCCGGATACGCAGTATTTT. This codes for CASSFKDPDTQYF.

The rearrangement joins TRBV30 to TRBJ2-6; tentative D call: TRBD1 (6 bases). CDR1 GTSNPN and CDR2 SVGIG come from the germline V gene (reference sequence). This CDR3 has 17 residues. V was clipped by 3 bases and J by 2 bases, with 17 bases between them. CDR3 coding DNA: TGTGCCTGGAGCCACAGACAGGTTTCGCCTGGGGCCAACGTCCTGACTTTC. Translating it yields CAWSHRQVSPGANVLTF.

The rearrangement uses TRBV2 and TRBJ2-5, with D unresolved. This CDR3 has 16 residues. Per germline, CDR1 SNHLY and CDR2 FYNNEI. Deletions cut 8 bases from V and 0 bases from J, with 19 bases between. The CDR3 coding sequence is TGTGCCAGCCGTGGGATGGGCGGAAGGTACCAAGAGACCCAGTACTTC. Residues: CASRGMGGRYQETQYF.

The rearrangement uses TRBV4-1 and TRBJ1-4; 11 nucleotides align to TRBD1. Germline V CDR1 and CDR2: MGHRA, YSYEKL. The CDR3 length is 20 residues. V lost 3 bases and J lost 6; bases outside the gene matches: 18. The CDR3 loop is CASSQEFAGQGGWFDEKLFF. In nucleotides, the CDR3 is TGCGCCAGCAGCCAGGAGTTCGCGGGACAGGGGGGTTGGTTCGATGAAAAACTGTTTTTT.